Each of the 8 T cell receptor beta chains below was sequenced from the same sample in a study of tumor-infiltrating lymphocytes in primary liver carcinoma. Researchers drew blood RNA from unsorted whole blood and extracted germline DNA as well. Researchers generated TCR beta cDNA from approximately 520 ng of total RNA, relying on a constant-region primer. The TCR beta library was amplified through three nested multiplex PCR rounds in a modified ARM-PCR procedure. The first two PCR rounds used TRBV1-TRBV30 forward primers with a C-beta reverse primer, 10 cycles each. TCRdb re-derived calls from the multiplex PCR reads in MiXCR, one entry per CDR3 protein. Here the sample spans about 210,000 distinct CDR3 sequences, around 60% being singletons. Sequenced material: peripheral blood. These receptors originate from a woman aged 55 to 70 with primary liver carcinoma and hepatitis B virus infection.

At least ten counts were recorded for this clonotype. This sequence joins TRBV12-5 and TRBJ1-2, with 7 bases aligning to TRBD1. Losses at the gene ends were 7 bases for V and 5 bases for J; bases not matched to a gene: 7. The CDR3 runs to 13 residues. CDR1 is LGHNT, CDR2 FRNRAP, per germline. CDR3 in amino acids: CASAMGQSYGYTF. The DNA of the CDR3 is TGTGCTAGTGCTATGGGACAGTCATATGGCTACACCTTC.

Concerning this clonotype: Mismatch with germline at one junction end may stem from a read error. This chain joins TRBV11-1 and TRBJ2-1; TRBD2 matches 10 bases. Germline lookup yields CDR1 SGHAT and CDR2 FQDESV (reference sequence). The CDR3 is 18 amino acids. The CDR3 loop is CVSSLDTSGIGSCNEQFF. The DNA for the CDR3 is TGTGTCAGCAGCTTAGACACTAGCGGGATAGGGTCCTGTAATGAGCAGTTCTTC.

Of note for this clonotype: The junction does not match germline at one end; this may be a read error. The rearrangement joins TRBV11-3 to TRBJ2-4; D remains unclear. In germline, CDR1 is SGHNT, CDR2 YENEEA. The length of the CDR3 is 15 residues. The CDR3 DNA sequence: TGTGCCAGCTGCTTGGAAGGGCCAGCCAAAAACATTCAGTACTTC. Translated: CASCLEGPAKNIQYF.

The rearrangement links TRBV12-3 or TRBV12-4 to TRBJ2-5; D not certain. The CDR3 is 19 residues long. The germline V and J ends were trimmed by 2 bases and 3 bases, with 25 bases remaining between them. Written as DNA, the CDR3 is TGTGCCAGCAGTTTAATGGTTTGGCTCCCCCCCCACCCCGAAGAGACCCAGTACTTC. Protein product: CASSLMVWLPPHPEETQYF.

This clonotype occurred once. The germline gene is not matched at one end of the junction; a read error may be the cause. The gene calls are TRBV11-1 and TRBJ1-1; TRBD1 is a possible D gene (5 bases). The CDR3 length is 15 residues. Looked up from germline, CDR1 is SGHAT and CDR2 is FQDESV (reference sequence). CDR3 coding DNA: TGTGCCAGCAGCCTTTTTGACAGTGGGATTGCTGAAGCTCTCTTT. Protein sequence: CASSLFDSGIAEALF.

V and J are TRBV11-2 and TRBJ2-3; D not resolved. The CDR3 length is 14 residues. Germline V gene sequence: CDR1 SGHAT, CDR2 FQNNGV. The V and J ends lost 11 bases and 2 bases respectively, with 17 bases between them. The CDR3 sequence is CAGGGRFSTDTQYF. CDR3 in DNA: TGTGCCGGCGGCGGCCGCTTTTCCACAGATACGCAGTATTTT.

On this clonotype itself: The junction departs from the called germline gene at one end, perhaps through a read error. The CDR3 DNA sequence: TGTGCCAACAGCGACCAAATACTAGCCTTCTTT. Its translation is CANSDQILAFF. The V call is TRBV11-2, the J call TRBJ1-1; no firm D call. Germline CDR1 and CDR2: SGHAT and FQNNGV. This CDR3 has 11 amino acids.

With respect to this clonotype: An end of the junction does not agree with germline; a read error may underlie this. The rearrangement joins TRBV18 to TRBJ2-1, with TRBD2 identical over 9 bases. Per the germline V gene, CDR1 is KGHSH and CDR2 is LQKENI. The CDR3 totals 16 residues. CDR3 amino acids: CASSPTAGGRDNEHFF. CDR3 in DNA: TGTGCCAGCTCACCAACGGCGGGAGGGAGAGACAATGAGCACTTCTTC.